This is a list of T cell receptor beta chains from one sample in a study of cytomegalovirus exposure and HLA in healthy donors. Produced via immunoSEQ multiplex PCR; TCRdb's table is partial and in-frame only. The sample includes around 150,000 clones, approximately 78% seen only once; the top ten take roughly 8.2%. The sequencing sample was made of PBMCs. The receptor source for this set is a woman between 50 and 59 years old in good health and CMV-seropositive. Both conserved end residues are part of each CDR3. D genes are given only for firm matches. Clone size is stated in some rows and not others, as once, few, many or a class when expanded.

d_gene	v_gene	j_gene	abundance	CDR3aa	CDR3nt
-	TRBV5-1	TRBJ2-1	-	CASHRGGTPNEQFF	TGCGCCAGCCACCGGGGCGGGACTCCAAATGAGCAGTTCTTC
TRBD1	TRBV11-3	TRBJ1-5	-	CASSPNVRDSLSNQPQHF	TGTGCCAGCAGCCCCAACGTACGGGACAGTTTAAGCAATCAGCCCCAGCATTTT
-	TRBV28	TRBJ2-7	-	CASSLSGTYEQYF	TGTGCCAGCAGTTTATCCGGGACCTACGAGCAGTACTTC
-	TRBV28	TRBJ2-3	-	CASSFSGKMPDTQYF	TGTGCCAGCAGTTTCTCCGGTAAAATGCCAGATACGCAGTATTTT
TRBD1	TRBV28	TRBJ1-6	-	CASSSGDREGSPLHF	TGTGCCAGCAGCTCTGGGGACAGGGAGGGCTCACCCCTCCACTTT
-	TRBV29-1	TRBJ2-2	once	CSVDRGAGTGELFF	TGCAGCGTTGATCGGGGGGCAGGGACCGGGGAGCTGTTTTTT
-	TRBV11-2	TRBJ2-1	few	CASSSRRSSYNEQFF	TGTGCCAGCAGCTCCCGGCGGAGCTCCTACAATGAGCAGTTCTTC
-	TRBV2	TRBJ1-5	few	CASSERDQPQHF	TGTGCCAGCAGTGAACGAGATCAGCCCCAGCATTTT
TRBD1	TRBV15	TRBJ1-5	-	CATSRGQGAAGGEPQHF	TGTGCCACCAGCCGCGGACAGGGGGCAGCCGGGGGAGAGCCCCAGCATTTT
TRBD2	TRBV12-5	TRBJ2-1	-	CASVLRAGGRTEQFF	TGTGCTAGTGTCCTGAGAGCGGGGGGGCGGACTGAGCAGTTCTTC
-	TRBV7-8	TRBJ1-6	-	CASSLESYSDNSPLHF	TGTGCCAGCAGCTTAGAAAGTTACAGTGATAATTCACCCCTCCACTTT
TRBD2	TRBV27	TRBJ2-5	few	CASKGLAGQETQYF	TGTGCCAGTAAGGGACTAGCGGGCCAAGAGACCCAGTACTTC
TRBD1	TRBV7-8	TRBJ2-1	-	CASSLLGTDLYNEQFF	TGTGCCAGCAGCTTATTGGGGACAGACCTTTACAATGAGCAGTTCTTC